The 5 T cell receptor beta chains reported below all come from one sample, sequenced in a study of T cell responses to AZD1222 COVID-19 vaccine. This table comes from immunoSEQ multiplex PCR, and its TCRdb copy is limited to in-frame clones, with some not included. The table has fewer than 120,000 clones, approximately 90% seen once. Here the sequenced sample was peripheral blood, taken 28 days after the second AZD1222 dose. All receptors derive from an adult who received the AZD1222 COVID-19 vaccine.

The chain carries TRBV3-1 (or the pseudogene TRBV3-2) and TRBJ1-2, with 12 positions matching TRBD1. CDR1 and CDR2 from the germline V gene are LGHDT and YNNKEL (reference sequence). The V segment lost 0 bases and the J segment 4 bases; nucleotides outside the gene matches: 3. This CDR3 spans 16 amino acids. CDR3 residues: CASSQDGTGGFYGYTF. CDR3 nucleotides: TGTGCCAGCAGCCAAGATGGGACAGGGGGCTTCTATGGCTACACCTTC.

CDR3 nucleotides: TGTGCCACCAGTGATCCCGGGACAGGGGGCAATCAGCCCCAGCATTTT. It specifies CATSDPGTGGNQPQHF. The genes are TRBV24-1 and TRBJ1-5; 10 bases map to TRBD1. Looked up from germline, CDR1 is KGHDR and CDR2 is SFDVKD. The V and J ends lost 3 bases and 2 bases, in that order; junction bases with no gene match: 3. The CDR3 totals 16 residues.

Only a few counts were recorded for this clone. The genes are TRBV5-4 and TRBJ2-7; 7 nucleotides align to TRBD1. The CDR3 length is 14 residues. V shed 4 bases, J shed 5 bases, and the junction held 9 bases outside the gene matches. Germline V gene sequence: CDR1 SGHNT, CDR2 YYREEE (reference sequence). In DNA form, the CDR3 reads TGTGCCAGCAGCGTGGACAGGTTCATCCACGAGCAGTACTTC. Protein sequence: CASSVDRFIHEQYF.

The rearrangement uses TRBV5-1 and TRBJ2-1; TRBD1 matches 9 bases. V was pared by 4 bases and J by 4 bases, with 9 bases of the junction left unmatched. This CDR3 region has 16 residues. Looked up from germline, CDR1 is SGHRS and CDR2 is YFSETQ. CDR3 protein: CASSIMTGGTYNEQFF. The CDR3 DNA is TGCGCCAGCAGCATAATGACAGGGGGTACGTACAATGAGCAGTTCTTC.

This chain uses TRBV10-3 with TRBJ1-1; TRBD1 matches 9 bases. Germline V gene lookup returns CDR1 ENHRY and CDR2 SYGVKD. V trimming: 10 bases; J trimming: 1 base; junction bases outside the gene matches: 10. This CDR3 has 15 residues. This CDR3 is CASCTGGGENTEAFF. CDR3 bases: TGTGCCAGCTGTACAGGGGGCGGGGAGAACACTGAAGCTTTCTTT.